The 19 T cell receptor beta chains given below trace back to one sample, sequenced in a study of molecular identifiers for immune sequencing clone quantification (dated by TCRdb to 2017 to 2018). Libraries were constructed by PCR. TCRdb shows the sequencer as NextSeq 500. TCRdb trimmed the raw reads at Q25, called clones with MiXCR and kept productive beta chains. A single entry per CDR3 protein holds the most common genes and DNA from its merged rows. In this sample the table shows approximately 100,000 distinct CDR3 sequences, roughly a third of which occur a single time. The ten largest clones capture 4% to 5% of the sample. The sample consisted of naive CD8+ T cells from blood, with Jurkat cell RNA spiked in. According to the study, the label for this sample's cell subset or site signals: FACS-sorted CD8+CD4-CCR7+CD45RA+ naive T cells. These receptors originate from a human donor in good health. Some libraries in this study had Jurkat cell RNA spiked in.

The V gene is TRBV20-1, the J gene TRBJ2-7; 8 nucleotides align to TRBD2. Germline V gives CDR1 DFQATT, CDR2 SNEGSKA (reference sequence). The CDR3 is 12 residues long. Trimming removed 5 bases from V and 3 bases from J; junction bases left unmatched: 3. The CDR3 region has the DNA TGCAGTGCTCATGCGGGAGGCTACGAGCAGTACTTC. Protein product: CSAHAGGYEQYF.

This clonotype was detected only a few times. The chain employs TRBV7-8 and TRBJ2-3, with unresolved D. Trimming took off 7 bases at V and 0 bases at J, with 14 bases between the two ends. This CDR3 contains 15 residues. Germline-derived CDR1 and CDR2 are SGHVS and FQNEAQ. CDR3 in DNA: TGTGCCAGCACCCGACCTTCCGGAAGCACAGATACGCAGTATTTT. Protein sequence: CASTRPSGSTDTQYF.

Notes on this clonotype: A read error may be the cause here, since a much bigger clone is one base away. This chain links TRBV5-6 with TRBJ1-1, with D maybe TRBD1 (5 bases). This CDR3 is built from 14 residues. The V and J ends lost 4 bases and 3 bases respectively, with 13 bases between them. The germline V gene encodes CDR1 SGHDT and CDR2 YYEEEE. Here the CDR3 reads CASSLGGADTEAFF. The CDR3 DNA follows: TGTGCCAGCAGCCTGGGGGGTGCTGACACTGAAGCTTTCTTT.

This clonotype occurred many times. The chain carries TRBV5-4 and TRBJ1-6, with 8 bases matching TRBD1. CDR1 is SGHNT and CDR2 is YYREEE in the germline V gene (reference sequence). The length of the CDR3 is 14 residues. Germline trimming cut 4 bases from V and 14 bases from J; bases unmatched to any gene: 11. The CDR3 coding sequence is TGTGCCAGCAGCCTGGACAGGGACCATGAATCCCTCCACTTT. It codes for CASSLDRDHESLHF.

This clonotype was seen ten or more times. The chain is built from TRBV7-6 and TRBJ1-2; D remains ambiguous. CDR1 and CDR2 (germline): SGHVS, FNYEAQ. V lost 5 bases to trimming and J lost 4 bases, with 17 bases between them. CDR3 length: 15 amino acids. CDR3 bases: TGTGCCAGCAGCGGAATGATCGGTCTTGGCTATGGCTACACCTTC. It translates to CASSGMIGLGYGYTF.

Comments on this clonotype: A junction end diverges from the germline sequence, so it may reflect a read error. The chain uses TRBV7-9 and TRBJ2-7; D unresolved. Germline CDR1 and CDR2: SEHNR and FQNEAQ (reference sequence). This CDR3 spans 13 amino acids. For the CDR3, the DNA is TGTGCCAGCAGCTCCGCTGGTGCGAACGAGCGGTACTTC. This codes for CASSSAGANERYF.

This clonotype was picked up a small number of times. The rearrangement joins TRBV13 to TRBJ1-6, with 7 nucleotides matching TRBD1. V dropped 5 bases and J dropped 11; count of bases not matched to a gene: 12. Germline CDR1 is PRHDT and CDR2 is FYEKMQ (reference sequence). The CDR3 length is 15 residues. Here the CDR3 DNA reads TGTGCCAGCAGCACACAACAGGGGAAACTGACACCCCTCCACTTT. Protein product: CASSTQQGKLTPLHF.

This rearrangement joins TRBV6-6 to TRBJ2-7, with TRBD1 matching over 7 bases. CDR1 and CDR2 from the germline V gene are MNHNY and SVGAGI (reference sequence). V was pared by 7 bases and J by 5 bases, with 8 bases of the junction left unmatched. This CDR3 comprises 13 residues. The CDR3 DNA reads TGTGCCAGCAAACCGACAGGGTCCCACGAGCAGTACTTC. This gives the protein CASKPTGSHEQYF.

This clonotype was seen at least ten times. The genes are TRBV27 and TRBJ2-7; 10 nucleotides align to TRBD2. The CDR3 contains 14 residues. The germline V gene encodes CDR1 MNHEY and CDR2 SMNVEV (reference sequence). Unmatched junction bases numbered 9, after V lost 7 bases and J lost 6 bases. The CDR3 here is CASNPGLAVREQYF. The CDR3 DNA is TGTGCCAGCAACCCCGGACTAGCGGTGCGCGAGCAGTACTTC.

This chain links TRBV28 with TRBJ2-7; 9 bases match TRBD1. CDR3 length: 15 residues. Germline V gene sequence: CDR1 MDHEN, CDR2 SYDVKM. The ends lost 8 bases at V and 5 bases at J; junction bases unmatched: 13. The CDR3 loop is CASSLTLTGGHEQYF. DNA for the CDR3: TGTGCCAGCTCGCTCACCCTGACAGGGGGTCACGAGCAGTACTTC. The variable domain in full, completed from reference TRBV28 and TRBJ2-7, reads DVKVTQSSRYLVKRTGEKVFLECVQDMDHENMFWYRQDPGLGLRLIYFSYDVKMKEKGDIPEGYSVSREKKERFSLILESASTNQTSMYLCASSLTLTGGHEQYFGPGTRLTVT.

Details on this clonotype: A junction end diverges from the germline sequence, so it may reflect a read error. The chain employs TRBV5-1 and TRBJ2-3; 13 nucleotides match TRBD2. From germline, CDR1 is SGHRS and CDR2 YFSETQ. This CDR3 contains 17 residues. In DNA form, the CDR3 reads TGCGCCAGCAGCTTGGAATGGACTAGCGGGAGTGCAGATACGCAGTACTTT. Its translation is CASSLEWTSGSADTQYF.

The CDR3 DNA follows: TGCAGTGCTAGAGACCGGCACGGGGGCCCTGCCTACGAGCAGTACTTC. It encodes CSARDRHGGPAYEQYF. This chain joins TRBV20-1 and TRBJ2-7; D tentatively reads TRBD1 or TRBD2 (6 bases each). The CDR3 length is 16 residues. The V gene's germline CDR1 is DFQATT and CDR2 SNEGSKA (reference sequence). V dropped 0 bases and J dropped 2 bases, with 17 bases sitting between them.

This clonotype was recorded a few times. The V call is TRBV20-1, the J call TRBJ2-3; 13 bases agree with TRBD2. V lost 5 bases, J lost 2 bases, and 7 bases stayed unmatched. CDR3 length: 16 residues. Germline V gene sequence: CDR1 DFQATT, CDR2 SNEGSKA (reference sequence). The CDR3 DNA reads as TGCAGTGCTGGACAGGGACTAGCGGGGTTCACAGATACGCAGTATTTT. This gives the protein CSAGQGLAGFTDTQYF.

The CDR3 nucleotides read TGTGCCAGCAGTTACGCTTTCCAGGGGGCGGAGGAGCAGTTCTTC. Encoded protein: CASSYAFQGAEEQFF. The genes are TRBV7-9 and TRBJ2-1; 8 bases map to TRBD1. The CDR3 runs to 15 residues. Trimming took 6 bases from V and 10 from J; bases not matched to a gene: 14. Per the germline V gene, CDR1 is SEHNR and CDR2 is FQNEAQ (reference sequence).

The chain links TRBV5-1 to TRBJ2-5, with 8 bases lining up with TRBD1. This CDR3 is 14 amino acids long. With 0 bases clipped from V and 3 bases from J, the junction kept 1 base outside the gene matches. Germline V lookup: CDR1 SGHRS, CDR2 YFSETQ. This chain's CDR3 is CASSLEQGEETQYF. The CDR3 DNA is TGCGCCAGCAGCTTGGAACAGGGGGAAGAGACCCAGTACTTC.

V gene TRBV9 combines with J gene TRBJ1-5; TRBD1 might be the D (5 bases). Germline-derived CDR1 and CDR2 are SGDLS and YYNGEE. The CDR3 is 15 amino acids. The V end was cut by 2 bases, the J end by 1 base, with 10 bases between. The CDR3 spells CASSVSGVSNQPQHF. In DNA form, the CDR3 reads TGTGCCAGCAGCGTTTCGGGGGTGAGCAATCAGCCCCAGCATTTT.

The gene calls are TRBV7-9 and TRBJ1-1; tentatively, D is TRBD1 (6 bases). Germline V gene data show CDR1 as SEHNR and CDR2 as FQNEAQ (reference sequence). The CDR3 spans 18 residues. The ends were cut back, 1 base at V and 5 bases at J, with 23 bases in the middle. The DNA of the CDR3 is TGTGCCAGCAGCTTAGGCTACAGGGCGGCCTCTCGATCGACTGAAGCTTTCTTT. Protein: CASSLGYRAASRSTEAFF.

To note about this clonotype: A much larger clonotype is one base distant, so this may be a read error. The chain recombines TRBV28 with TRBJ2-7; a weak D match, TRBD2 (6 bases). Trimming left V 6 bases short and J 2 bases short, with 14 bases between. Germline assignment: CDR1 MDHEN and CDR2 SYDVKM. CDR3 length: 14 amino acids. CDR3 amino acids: CASSPGLVTYEQYF. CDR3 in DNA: TGTGCCAGCAGCCCGGGACTCGTCACCTACGAGCAGTACTTC.

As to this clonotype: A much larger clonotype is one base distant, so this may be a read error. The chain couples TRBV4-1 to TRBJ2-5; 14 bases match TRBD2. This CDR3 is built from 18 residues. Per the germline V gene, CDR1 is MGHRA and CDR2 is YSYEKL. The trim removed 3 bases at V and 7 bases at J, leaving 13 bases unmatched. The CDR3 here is CASSQKGTSGSWRGTQYF. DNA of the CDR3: TGCGCCAGCAGCCAGAAAGGGACTAGCGGGAGTTGGCGGGGGACCCAGTACTTC.